This T cell receptor (beta chain) stems from a study of T cells expressing NK-cell markers. UMI-tagged 5'RACE template switching yielded the TCR beta cDNA. With the 5' RACE reads reprocessed, TCRdb shows one record per CDR3 protein and no DNA. In all, the sample yields about 260,000 distinct CDR3 sequences. A remark on this clonotype: Antigen specificity is unknown.

The CDR3 is made up of 15 amino acids. Findings and limits, study-wide: Once again these clonotypes came out on top in the CD3+CD56-NKG2C+ fraction of several donors. Among CD8+ T cells from over 5 donors, dominant NKG2C+ clonotypes accounted for roughly 1.0-8%.

The J gene is TRBJ2-7, the V gene TRBV12-3 or TRBV12-4; checking the TCRdb D call of TRBD1 is not possible without DNA. The sequencing sample was made of blood T cells: a sorted CD56 or NKG2C T cell subset, CD4+ or CD8+ T cells, or bulk PBMC T cells (not recorded which). The clonotype comes from a man younger than 30 in good health. The CDR3 protein is CASSSRGRVALEQYF.